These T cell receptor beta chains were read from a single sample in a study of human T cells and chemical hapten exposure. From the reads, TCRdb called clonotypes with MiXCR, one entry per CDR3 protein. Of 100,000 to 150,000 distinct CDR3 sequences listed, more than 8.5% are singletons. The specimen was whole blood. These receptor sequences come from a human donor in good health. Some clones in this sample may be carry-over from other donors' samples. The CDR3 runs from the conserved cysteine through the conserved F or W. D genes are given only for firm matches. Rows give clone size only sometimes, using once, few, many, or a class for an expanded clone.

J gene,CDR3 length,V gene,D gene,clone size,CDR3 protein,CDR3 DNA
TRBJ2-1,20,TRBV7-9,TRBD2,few,CASSLVGAETSGRAYNEQFF,TGTGCCAGCAGCTTAGTAGGGGCTGAGACTAGCGGGAGGGCCTACAATGAGCAGTTCTTC
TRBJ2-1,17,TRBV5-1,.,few,CASSLAGQSSSYNEQFF,TGCGCCAGCAGCTTGGCCGGACAGTCCAGCTCCTACAATGAGCAGTTCTTC
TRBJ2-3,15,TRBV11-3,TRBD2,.,CASSFGGRAGDTQYF,TGTGCCAGCAGCTTCGGCGGGAGGGCCGGAGATACGCAGTATTTT
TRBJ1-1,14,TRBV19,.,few,CASSIARVNTEAFF,TGTGCCAGTAGTATAGCTCGGGTGAACACTGAAGCTTTCTTT
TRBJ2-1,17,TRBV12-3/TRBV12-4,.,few,CASSLMVGEPGYNEQFF,TGTGCCAGCAGTTTAATGGTGGGAGAGCCGGGGTACAATGAGCAGTTCTTC
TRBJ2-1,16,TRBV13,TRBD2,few,CASVPAGGKIYNEQFF,TGTGCCAGCGTTCCAGCGGGAGGGAAAATCTACAATGAGCAGTTCTTC
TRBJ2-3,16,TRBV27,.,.,CASSLRTLSLTDTQYF,TGTGCCAGCAGTTTGAGGACCCTCAGCCTCACAGATACGCAGTATTTT
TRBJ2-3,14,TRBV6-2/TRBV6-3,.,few,CASMSRGRTDTQYF,TGTGCCAGCATGTCCCGGGGTCGCACAGATACGCAGTATTTT
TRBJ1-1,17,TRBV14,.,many,CASSQDGLPARDTEAFF,TGTGCCAGCAGCCAAGATGGACTCCCGGCCAGGGACACTGAAGCTTTCTTT
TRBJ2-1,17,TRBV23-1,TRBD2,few,CASSLPGLAGVGDEQFF,TGCGCCAGCAGTCTCCCGGGACTAGCGGGAGTCGGCGATGAGCAGTTCTTC
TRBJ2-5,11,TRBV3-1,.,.,CASSQKETQYF,TGTGCCAGCAGCCAGAAAGAGACCCAGTACTTC
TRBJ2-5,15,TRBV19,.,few,CASSTNDRLQETQYF,TGTGCCAGTAGTACGAATGACAGGTTGCAAGAGACCCAGTACTTC
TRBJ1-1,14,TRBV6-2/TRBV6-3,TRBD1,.,CASSYQGVNTEAFF,TGTGCCAGCAGTTACCAGGGGGTGAACACTGAAGCTTTCTTT
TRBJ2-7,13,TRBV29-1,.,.,CSVEGGAPYEQYF,TGCAGCGTTGAAGGAGGGGCCCCCTACGAGCAGTACTTC
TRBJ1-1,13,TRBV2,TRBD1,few,CASSATGSTEAFF,TGTGCCAGCAGTGCGACAGGGTCCACTGAAGCTTTCTTT
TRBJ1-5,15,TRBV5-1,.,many,CASSLEGNSNQPQHF,TGCGCCAGCAGCTTGGAAGGGAATAGCAATCAGCCCCAGCATTTT
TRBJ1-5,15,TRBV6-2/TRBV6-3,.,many,CASSYSTGFNQPQHF,TGTGCCAGCAGTTACTCCACAGGGTTCAATCAGCCCCAGCATTTT
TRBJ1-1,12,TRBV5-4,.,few,CASSRDGVGAFF,TGTGCCAGCAGCCGGGACGGGGTTGGAGCTTTCTTT
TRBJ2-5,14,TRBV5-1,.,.,CASSLFGGQETQYF,TGCGCCAGCAGCTTGTTCGGGGGACAAGAGACCCAGTACTTC
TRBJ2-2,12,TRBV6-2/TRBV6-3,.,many,CASSEASGELFF,TGTGCCAGCAGCGAAGCTAGCGGGGAGCTGTTTTTT
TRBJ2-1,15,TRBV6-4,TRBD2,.,CASSESSSGIYEQFF,TGTGCCAGCAGTGAATCGTCTAGCGGGATCTATGAGCAGTTCTTC
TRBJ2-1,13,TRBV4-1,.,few,CASSQDLWGEQFF,TGCGCCAGCAGCCAAGATCTCTGGGGTGAGCAGTTCTTC
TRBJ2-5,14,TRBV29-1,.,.,CSARPSAGRETQYF,TGCAGCGCCCGCCCCTCTGCGGGCCGGGAGACCCAGTACTTC
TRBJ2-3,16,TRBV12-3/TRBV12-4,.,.,CASTFSGELLLMVQYF,TGTGCCAGCACCTTTAGTGGGGAACTCCTTCTGATGGTGCAGTATTTT
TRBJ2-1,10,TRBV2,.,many,CASNLVGQFF,TGTGCCAGCAATCTCGTGGGTCAGTTCTTC
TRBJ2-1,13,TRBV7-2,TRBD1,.,CASETGGGDEQFF,TGTGCCAGCGAGACAGGGGGCGGCGATGAGCAGTTCTTC
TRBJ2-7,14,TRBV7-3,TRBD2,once,CASSSGTSGDEQYF,TGTGCCAGCAGCTCAGGGACTAGCGGGGACGAGCAGTACTTC
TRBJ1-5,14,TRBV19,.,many,CASSIGTEAQPQHF,TGTGCCAGTAGTATTGGGACGGAAGCTCAGCCCCAGCATTTT
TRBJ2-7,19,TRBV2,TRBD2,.,CASSGRPGLAGGPNYEQYF,TGTGCCAGCAGTGGACGACCCGGACTAGCGGGAGGGCCTAACTACGAGCAGTACTTC
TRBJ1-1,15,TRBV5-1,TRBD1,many,CASRFLGTGGTEAFF,TGCGCCAGCAGATTCTTGGGGACAGGGGGCACTGAAGCTTTCTTT
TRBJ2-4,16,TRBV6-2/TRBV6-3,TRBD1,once,CASSNRDRGLENIQYF,TGTGCCAGCAGCAACCGGGACAGGGGTCTCGAGAACATTCAGTACTTC
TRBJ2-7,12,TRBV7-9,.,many,CASSSDSGEQYF,TGTGCCAGCAGCTCTGACAGCGGCGAGCAGTACTTC
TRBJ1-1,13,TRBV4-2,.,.,CASSQDNFAEAFF,TGTGCCAGCAGCCAAGATAACTTCGCTGAAGCTTTCTTT
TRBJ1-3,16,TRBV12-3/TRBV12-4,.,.,CASSFEVPSSGNTIYF,TGTGCCAGCAGTTTCGAGGTTCCCAGCTCTGGAAACACCATATATTTT
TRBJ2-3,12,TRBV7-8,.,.,CASSSPRDTQYF,TGTGCCAGCAGCTCACCGCGTGATACGCAGTATTTT
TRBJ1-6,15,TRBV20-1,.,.,CSAKSGQVMDSPLHF,TGCAGTGCTAAATCAGGGCAGGTTATGGATTCACCCCTCCACTTT
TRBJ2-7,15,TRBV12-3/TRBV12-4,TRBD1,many,CASSPGTGRSYEQYF,TGTGCCAGCAGTCCCGGGACAGGGCGCTCCTACGAGCAGTACTTC
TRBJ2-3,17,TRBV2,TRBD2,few,CASSVRRGGLATDTQYF,TGTGCCAGCAGTGTCCGGAGAGGGGGACTAGCGACAGATACGCAGTATTTT
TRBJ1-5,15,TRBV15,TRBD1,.,CATSSRRQGNQPQHF,TGTGCCACCAGCTCCAGGCGACAGGGTAATCAGCCCCAGCATTTT
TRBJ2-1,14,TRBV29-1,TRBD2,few,CSVGPGHRGDEQFF,TGCAGCGTTGGACCCGGACACCGGGGGGATGAGCAGTTCTTC
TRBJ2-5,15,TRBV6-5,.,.,CASSYLPLRAKTQYF,TGTGCCAGCAGTTACCTCCCGCTCCGTGCAAAGACCCAGTACTTC
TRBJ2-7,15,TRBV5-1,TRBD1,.,CASIAQGQVSYEQYF,TGCGCCAGCATCGCCCAGGGACAGGTCTCCTACGAGCAGTACTTC
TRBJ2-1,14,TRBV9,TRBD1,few,CASSSRQGAYEQFF,TGTGCCAGCAGCTCGCGACAGGGGGCCTATGAGCAGTTCTTC